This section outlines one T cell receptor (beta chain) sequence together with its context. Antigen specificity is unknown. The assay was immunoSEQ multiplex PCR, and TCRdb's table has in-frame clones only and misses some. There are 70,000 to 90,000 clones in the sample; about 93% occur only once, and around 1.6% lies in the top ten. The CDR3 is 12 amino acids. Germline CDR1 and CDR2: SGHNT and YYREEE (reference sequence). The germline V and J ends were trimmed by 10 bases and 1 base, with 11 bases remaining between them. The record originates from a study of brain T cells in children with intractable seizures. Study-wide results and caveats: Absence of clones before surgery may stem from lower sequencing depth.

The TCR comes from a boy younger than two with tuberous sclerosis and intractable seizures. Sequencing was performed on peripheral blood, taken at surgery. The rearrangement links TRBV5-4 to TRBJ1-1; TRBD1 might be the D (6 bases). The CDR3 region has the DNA TGTGCCGCACAGGGCGCGAACACTGAAGCTTTCTTT. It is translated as CAAQGANTEAFF.